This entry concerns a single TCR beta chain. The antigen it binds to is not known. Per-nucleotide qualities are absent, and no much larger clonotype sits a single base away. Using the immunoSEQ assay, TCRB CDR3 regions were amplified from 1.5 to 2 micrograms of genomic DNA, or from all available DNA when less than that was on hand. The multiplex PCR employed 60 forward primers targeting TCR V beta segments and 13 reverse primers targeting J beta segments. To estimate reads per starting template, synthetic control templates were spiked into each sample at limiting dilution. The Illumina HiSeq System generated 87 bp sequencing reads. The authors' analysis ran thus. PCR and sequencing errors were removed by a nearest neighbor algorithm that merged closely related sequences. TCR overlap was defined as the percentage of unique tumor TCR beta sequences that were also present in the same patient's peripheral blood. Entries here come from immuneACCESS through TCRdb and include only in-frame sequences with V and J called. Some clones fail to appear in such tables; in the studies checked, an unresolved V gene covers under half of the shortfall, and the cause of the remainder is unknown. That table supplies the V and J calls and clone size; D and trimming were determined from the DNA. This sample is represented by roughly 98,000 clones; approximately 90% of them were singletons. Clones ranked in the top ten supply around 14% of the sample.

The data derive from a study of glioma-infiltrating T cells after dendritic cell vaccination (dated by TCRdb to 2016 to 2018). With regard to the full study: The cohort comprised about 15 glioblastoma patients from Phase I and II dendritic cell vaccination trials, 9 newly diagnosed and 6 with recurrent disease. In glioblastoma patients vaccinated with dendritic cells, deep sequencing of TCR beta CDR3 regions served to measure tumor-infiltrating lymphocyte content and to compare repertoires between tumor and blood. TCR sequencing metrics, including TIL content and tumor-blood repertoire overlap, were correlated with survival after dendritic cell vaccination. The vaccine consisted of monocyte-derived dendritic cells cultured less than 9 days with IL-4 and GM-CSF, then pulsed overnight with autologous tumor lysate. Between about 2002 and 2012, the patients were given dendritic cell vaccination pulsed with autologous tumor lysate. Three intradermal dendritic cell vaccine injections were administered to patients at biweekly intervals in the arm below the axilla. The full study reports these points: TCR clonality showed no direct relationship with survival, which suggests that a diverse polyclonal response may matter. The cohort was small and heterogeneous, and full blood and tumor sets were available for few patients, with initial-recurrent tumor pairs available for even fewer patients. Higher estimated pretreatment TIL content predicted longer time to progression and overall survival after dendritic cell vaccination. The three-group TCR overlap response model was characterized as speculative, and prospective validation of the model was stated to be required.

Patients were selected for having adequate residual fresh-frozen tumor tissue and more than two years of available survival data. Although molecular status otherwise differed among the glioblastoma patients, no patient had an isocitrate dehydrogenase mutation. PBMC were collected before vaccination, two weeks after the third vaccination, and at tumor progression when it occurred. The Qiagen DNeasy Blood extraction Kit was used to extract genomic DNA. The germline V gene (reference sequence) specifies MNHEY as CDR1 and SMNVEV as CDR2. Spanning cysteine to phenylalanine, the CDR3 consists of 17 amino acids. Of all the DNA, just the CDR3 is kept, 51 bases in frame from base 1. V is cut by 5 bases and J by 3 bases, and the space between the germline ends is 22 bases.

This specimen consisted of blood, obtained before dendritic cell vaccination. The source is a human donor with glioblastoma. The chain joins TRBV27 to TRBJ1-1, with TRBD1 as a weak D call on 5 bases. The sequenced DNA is TGTGCCAGCAGTACCTCGGGCAGGGCATCTGGGTACACTGAAGCTTTCTTT. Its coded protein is CASSTSGRASGYTEAFF.